Detailed here is one TCR beta chain. Its target is unknown. The sample comes from a study of cytomegalovirus exposure and HLA in healthy donors. Trimming stripped 0 bases from V and 3 bases from J, with 12 bases between. Per germline, CDR1 GTSNPN and CDR2 SVGIG (reference sequence). The length of the CDR3 is 14 residues. PCR employed 60 Vbeta and 13 Jbeta primers. TCRdb's table, derived via immunoSEQ multiplex PCR, lists solely in-frame clones and lacks some. The sample yields approximately 150,000 clones, approximately 77% seen once. Regarding the study as a whole: Researchers reportedly found TCR beta sequences accurately predicted most subjects' HLA-A and HLA-B alleles.

The chain recombines TRBV30 with TRBJ2-7; D is perhaps TRBD1 (6 bases). The sample consisted of PBMCs. The TCR comes from a young man in good health and CMV-seropositive. The CDR3 DNA reads TGTGCCTGGAGTGTACAGGGAGTTGACTACGAGCAGTACTTC. Its translation is CAWSVQGVDYEQYF.